This TCR beta chain is drawn from a study of type 1 and type 2 diabetes patients (TCRdb year 2016). Background for the entire study: Recruited in China, the cohort was made up of 9 or 10 type 1 diabetes patients, four type 2 diabetes patients and roughly 6 nondiabetic controls. Throughout the study, CD4 or CD8 MicroBeads on MACS columns were used to positively select CD4+ and CD8+ T cells from PBMCs. A total of 15 million to 20 million paired-end reads were generated across the whole study. TCRbeta repertoires were profiled by high-throughput sequencing in the study to compare type 1 diabetes, type 2 diabetes and nondiabetic individuals. Type 2 diabetes patients were used as a disease comparison group for the type 1 diabetes patients. Comparing roughly 21-cycle and approximately 23-cycle amplification showed similar V gene usage, suggesting similar primer efficiencies and random PCR bias. The TCRbeta libraries underwent paired-end sequencing on Illumina HiSeq 2000 or MiSeq instruments.

The study at large found these results: Few highly-expanded CD4+ clones, median one, were found in type 2 diabetes patients, accounting for a median around 4% of reads. In both CD4+ and CD8+ T cells, type 2 diabetes repertoires were highly diverse, with diversity significantly greater than that of type 1 diabetes repertoires. Highly correlated V and J gene usage patterns were observed for type 2 diabetes and control samples, with an average of around 0.97 between samples. Study groups were not matched for age and gender, which possibly biased interpretation. Only a limited number of T2D and control samples were sequenced, so some T1D-only HECs might also appear in more T2D or control samples.

Standard classification criteria for type 1 or type 2 diabetes were met by all diabetic patients, and glucose and C-peptide were assessed by WHO-recommended methods. Donors with other autoimmune diseases or infections within the previous four weeks were excluded from participation. Roughly 9.5 milliliters of peripheral blood were collected from each participant. PBMCs were isolated with LymphoPrep density separation. The instrument was an Illumina MiSeq. Genomic DNA from sorted T cell subsets served as template for TCRbeta CDR3 amplification. Multiplex PCR with 30 forward and 13 reverse primers amplified the TCRbeta CDR3 region. PCR products were purified with AMPure XP beads, after which indices and adaptors were added in a second roughly 24-cycle PCR. Before sequencing, libraries were gel-purified with the QIAquick Gel Extraction Kit. As for the original processing: Paired-end reads were merged using FLASH and were aligned with IgBLAST to IMGT V, D and J germline references. Reads with below 70% alignment identity to germline references were discarded, and about 11,000,000 reads were retained study-wide. CDR3 boundaries, reading frame and productivity were assigned following IMGT definitions. A highly-expanded clone was defined as any clone making up 1% or more of reads, and normalized Shannon entropy served as the measure of diversity. Unpaired two-tailed t-tests were used to test group differences in Shannon entropy. TCRdb reprocessed the public reads (quality trimming at Q25 with fastp, clone calling with MiXCR) and kept in-frame beta chains. Rows are unified per CDR3 protein, each entry keeping the most common DNA and genes. The V and J calls were not made by the authors but by TCRdb's processing. This sample comprises fewer than 350,000 distinct CDR3 sequences, over 45% of them detected only once. The ten largest clones add up to roughly an eighth of the sample.

Concerning this clonotype: Its target antigen remains unknown. Base qualities are missing; no much larger clone stands one base away.

Via the germline V gene, CDR1 is MGHRA and CDR2 YSYEKL. The CDR3, cysteine through phenylalanine, is 16 amino acids long. Only the CDR3 DNA is retained, 48 bases long and in frame from the first base. Relative to germline, V is missing 1 base and J is missing 4 bases, with 5 bases of the junction outside any gene match. This receptor was identified in a man aged 18 to 30 with type 2 diabetes. The sample was peripheral blood mononuclear cells (PBMCs). The rearranged chain carries TRBV4-1 and TRBJ2-7; a stretch of 12 junction bases matches TRBD1. The CDR3 region: CASSQGGDRGLYEQYF. The DNA sequence is as follows: TGCGCCAGCAGCCAAGGTGGGGACAGGGGGCTGTACGAGCAGTACTTC.